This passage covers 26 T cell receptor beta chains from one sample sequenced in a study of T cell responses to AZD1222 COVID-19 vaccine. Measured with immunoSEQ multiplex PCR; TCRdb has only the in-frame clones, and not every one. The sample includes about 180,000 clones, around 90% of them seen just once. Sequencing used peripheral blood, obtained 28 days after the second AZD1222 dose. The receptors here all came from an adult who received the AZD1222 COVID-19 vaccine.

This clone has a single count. CDR3 sequence (DNA): TGTGCCAGCAAACGGGAGGCCAGCAATTCACCCCTCCACTTT. It encodes CASKREASNSPLHF. This sequence joins TRBV2 and TRBJ1-6, with D unresolved. The CDR3 has 14 amino acids. V lost 7 bases to trimming and J lost 7 bases, with 14 bases between them. The germline V gene has CDR1 SNHLY and CDR2 FYNNEI. The entire variable domain, with the rest obtained from reference TRBV2 and TRBJ1-6, is as follows: EPEVTQTPSHQVTQMGQEVILRCVPISNHLYFYWYRQILGQKVEFLVSFYNNEISEKSEIFDDQFSVERPDGSNFTLKIRSTKLEDSAMYFCASKREASNSPLHFGNGTRLTVT.

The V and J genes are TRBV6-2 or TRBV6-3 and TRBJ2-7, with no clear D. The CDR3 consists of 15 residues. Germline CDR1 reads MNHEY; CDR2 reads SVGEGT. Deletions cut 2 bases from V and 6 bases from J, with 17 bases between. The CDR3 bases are TGTGCCAGCAGTTACGAACGGTCGCAACTGAGCGAGCAGTACTTC. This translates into CASSYERSQLSEQYF.

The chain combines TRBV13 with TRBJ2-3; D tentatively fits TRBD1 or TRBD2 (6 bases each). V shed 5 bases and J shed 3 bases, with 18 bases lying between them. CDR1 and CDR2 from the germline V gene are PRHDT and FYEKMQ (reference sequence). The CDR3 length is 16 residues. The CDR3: CASSLEGGVRTDTQYF. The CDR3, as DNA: TGTGCCAGCAGCCTAGAGGGGGGAGTGAGGACAGATACGCAGTATTTT.

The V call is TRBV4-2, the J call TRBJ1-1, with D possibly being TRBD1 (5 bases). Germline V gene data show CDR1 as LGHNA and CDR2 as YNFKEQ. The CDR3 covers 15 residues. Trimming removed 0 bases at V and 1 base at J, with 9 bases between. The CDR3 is CASSQDGGTNTEAFF. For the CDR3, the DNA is TGTGCCAGCAGCCAAGACGGGGGGACGAACACTGAAGCTTTCTTT.

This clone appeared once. The CDR3 sequence: CASSFAGSPGELFF. CDR3 sequence (DNA): TGTGCCAGCAGCTTTGCCGGTAGCCCCGGGGAGCTGTTTTTT. This sequence joins TRBV7-3 and TRBJ2-2; D is unclear. V was pared by 3 bases and J by 6 bases, with 11 bases between. Germline CDR1 is SGHTA and CDR2 is FQGTGA. The CDR3 length is 14 residues.

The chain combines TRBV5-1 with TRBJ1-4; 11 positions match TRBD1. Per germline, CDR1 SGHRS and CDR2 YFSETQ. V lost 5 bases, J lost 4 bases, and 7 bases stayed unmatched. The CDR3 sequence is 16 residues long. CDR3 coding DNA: TGCGCCAGCAGGTGGACAGGGGGCAGTAGTAATGAAAAACTGTTTTTT. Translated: CASRWTGGSSNEKLFF. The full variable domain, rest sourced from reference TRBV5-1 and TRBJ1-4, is KAGVTQTPRYLIKTRGQQVTLSCSPISGHRSVSWYQQTPGQGLQFLFEYFSETQRNKGNFPGRFSGRQFSNSRSEMNVSTLELGDSALYLCASRWTGGSSNEKLFFGSGTQLSVL.

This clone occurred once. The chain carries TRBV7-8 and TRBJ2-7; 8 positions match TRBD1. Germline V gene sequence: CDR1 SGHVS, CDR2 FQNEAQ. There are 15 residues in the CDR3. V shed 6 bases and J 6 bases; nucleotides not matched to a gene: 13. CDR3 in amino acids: CASSKTGTGDGEQYF. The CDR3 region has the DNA TGTGCCAGCAGTAAGACCGGGACAGGAGACGGCGAGCAGTACTTC.

The CDR3 is CASSTSQGKVQPQHF. CDR3 in DNA: TGTGCCAGTAGTACCTCACAGGGGAAGGTTCAGCCCCAGCATTTT. This rearrangement joins TRBV19 to TRBJ1-5, with 7 positions matching TRBD1. Losses at the gene ends were 4 bases for V and 6 bases for J; bases not matched to a gene: 9. The CDR3 covers 15 residues. CDR1 and CDR2 from the germline V gene are LNHDA and SQIVND (reference sequence).

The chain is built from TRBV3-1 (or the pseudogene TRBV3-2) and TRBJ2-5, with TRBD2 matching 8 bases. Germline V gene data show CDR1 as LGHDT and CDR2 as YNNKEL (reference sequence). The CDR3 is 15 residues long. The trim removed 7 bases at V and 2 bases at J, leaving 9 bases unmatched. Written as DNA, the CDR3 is TGTGCCAGCACTCTTGCCCGGGGGGGACAAGAGACCCAGTACTTC. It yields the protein CASTLARGGQETQYF.

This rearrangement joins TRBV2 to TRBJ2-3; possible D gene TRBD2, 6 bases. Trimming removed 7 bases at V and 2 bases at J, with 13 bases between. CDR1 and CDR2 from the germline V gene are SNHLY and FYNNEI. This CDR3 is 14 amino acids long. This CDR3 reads CASIWGGSTDTQYF. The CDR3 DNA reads TGTGCCAGCATCTGGGGAGGTTCCACAGATACGCAGTATTTT.

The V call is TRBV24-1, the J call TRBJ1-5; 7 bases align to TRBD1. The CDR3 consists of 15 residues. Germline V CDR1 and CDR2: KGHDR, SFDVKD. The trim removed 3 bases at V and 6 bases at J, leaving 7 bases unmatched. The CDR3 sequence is CATSDPTGSAQPQHF. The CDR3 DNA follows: TGTGCCACCAGTGATCCGACAGGGTCCGCTCAGCCCCAGCATTTT.

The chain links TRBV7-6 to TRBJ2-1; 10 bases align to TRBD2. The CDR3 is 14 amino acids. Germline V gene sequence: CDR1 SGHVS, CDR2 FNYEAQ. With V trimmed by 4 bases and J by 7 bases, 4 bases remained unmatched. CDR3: CASSSLAGVNEQFF. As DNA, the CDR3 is TGTGCCAGCAGCTCTCTAGCGGGGGTTAATGAGCAGTTCTTC.

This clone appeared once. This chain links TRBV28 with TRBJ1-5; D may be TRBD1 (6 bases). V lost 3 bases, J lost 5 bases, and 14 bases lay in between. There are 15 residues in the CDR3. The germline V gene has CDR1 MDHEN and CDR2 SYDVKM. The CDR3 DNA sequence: TGTGCCAGCAGTTTCGGCAGGGGTGCGCATCAGCCCCAGCATTTT. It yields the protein CASSFGRGAHQPQHF.

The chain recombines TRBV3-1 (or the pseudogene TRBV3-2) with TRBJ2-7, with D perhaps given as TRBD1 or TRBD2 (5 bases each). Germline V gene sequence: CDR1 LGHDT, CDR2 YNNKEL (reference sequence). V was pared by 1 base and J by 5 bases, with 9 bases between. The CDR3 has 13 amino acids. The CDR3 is CASSQGGIHEQYF. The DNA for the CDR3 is TGTGCCAGCAGCCAAGGGGGGATCCACGAGCAGTACTTC.

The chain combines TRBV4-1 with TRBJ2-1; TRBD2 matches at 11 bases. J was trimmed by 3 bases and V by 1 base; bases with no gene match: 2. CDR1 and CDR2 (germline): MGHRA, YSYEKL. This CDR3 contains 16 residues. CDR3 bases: TGCGCCAGCAGCCAAGTGGGACTAGCGGACTACAATGAGCAGTTCTTC. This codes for CASSQVGLADYNEQFF.

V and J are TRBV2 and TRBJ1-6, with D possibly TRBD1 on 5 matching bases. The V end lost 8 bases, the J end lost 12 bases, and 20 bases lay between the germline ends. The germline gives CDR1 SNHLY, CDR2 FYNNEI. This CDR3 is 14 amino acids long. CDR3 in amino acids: CASGGGRRGLPLHF. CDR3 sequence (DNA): TGTGCCAGCGGCGGGGGACGTCGGGGCTTACCCCTCCACTTT.

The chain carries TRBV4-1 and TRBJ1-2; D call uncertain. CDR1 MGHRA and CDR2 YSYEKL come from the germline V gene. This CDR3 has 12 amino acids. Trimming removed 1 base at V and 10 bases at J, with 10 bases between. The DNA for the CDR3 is TGCGCCAGCAGCCAAGGACTCCGGACCTACACCTTC. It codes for CASSQGLRTYTF.

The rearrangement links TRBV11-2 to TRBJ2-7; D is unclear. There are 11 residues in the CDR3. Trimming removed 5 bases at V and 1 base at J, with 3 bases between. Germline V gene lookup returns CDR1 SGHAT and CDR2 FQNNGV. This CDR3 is CASSRSYEQYF. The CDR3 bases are TGTGCCAGCAGCCGATCCTACGAGCAGTACTTC.

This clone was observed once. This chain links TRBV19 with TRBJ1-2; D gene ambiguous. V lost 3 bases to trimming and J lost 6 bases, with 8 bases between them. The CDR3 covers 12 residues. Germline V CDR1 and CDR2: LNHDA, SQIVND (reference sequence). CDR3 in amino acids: CASSISDNGYTF. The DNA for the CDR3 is TGTGCCAGTAGTATTAGTGACAATGGCTACACCTTC.

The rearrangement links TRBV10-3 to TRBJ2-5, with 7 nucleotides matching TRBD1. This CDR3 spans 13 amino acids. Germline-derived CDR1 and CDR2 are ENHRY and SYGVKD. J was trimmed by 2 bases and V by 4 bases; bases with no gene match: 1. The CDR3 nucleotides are TGTGCCATCAGTGGGGGACAGCAAGAGACCCAGTACTTC. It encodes CAISGGQQETQYF.

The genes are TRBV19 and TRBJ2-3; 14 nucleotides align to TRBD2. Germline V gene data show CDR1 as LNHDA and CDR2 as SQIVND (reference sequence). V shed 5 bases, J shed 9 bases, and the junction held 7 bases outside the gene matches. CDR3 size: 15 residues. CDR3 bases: TGTGCCAGTAGTGGCGGGACTAGCGGGAGTGAGACGCAGTATTTT. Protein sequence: CASSGGTSGSETQYF.

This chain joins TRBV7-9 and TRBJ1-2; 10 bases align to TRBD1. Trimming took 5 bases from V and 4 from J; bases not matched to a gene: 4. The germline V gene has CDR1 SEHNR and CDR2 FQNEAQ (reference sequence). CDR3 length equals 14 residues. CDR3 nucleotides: TGTGCCAGCAGCGACAGGGGGCGTATCTATGGCTACACCTTC. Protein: CASSDRGRIYGYTF.

The CDR3 nucleotides read TGTGCCAGCAGCTCCCAAACCCCAGGGGGGGGTGAAAAACTGTTTTTT. Translation gives CASSSQTPGGGEKLFF. The chain links TRBV7-8 to TRBJ1-4, with 7 bases that match TRBD1. Germline V lookup: CDR1 SGHVS, CDR2 FQNEAQ. The CDR3 covers 16 residues. V dropped 4 bases and J dropped 7; count of bases not matched to a gene: 12.

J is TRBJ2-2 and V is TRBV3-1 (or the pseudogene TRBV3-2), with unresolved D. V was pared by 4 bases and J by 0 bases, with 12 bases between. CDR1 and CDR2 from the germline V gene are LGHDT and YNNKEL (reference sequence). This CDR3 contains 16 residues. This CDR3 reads CASSRRMGSNTGELFF. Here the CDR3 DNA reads TGTGCCAGCAGCCGCCGTATGGGCTCGAACACCGGGGAGCTGTTTTTT.

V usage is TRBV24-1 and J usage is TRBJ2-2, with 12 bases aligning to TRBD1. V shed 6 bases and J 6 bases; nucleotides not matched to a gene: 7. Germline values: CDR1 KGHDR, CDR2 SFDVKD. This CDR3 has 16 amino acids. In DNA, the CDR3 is TGTGCCACCAGTAGACCGGGACAGGGGGCGTCCGGGGAGCTGTTTTTT. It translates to CATSRPGQGASGELFF.

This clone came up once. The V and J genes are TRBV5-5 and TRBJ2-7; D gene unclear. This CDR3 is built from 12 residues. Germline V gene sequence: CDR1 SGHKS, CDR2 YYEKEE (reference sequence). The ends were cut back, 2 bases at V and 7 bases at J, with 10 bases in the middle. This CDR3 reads CASSLSGWEQYF. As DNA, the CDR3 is TGTGCCAGCAGCTTAAGTGGGTGGGAGCAGTACTTC.